This T cell receptor (beta chain) was observed in a study of regulatory T cells in long-lasting Graves disease. After removal of 5 bases from V and 11 bases from J, the junction contained 10 bases not matched to a gene. The CDR3 length is 13 residues. Researchers made TCR beta libraries by using iRepertoire HTBI primers and running Arm-PCR on CDR3 regions. Each CDR3 protein is one row after TCRdb ran MiXCR on the multiplex PCR reads. This sample has 700,000 or so distinct CDR3 sequences; about 30% occur once, and the top ten carry under 50%. As concerns this clonotype: What it binds is unknown.

Indicated time point: persistent/refractory GD, antithyroid drugs over 5 years with positive TRAb. RNA from PBMCs was the source of the TCR library. Staff took roughly 9 milliliters of peripheral blood and put it into EDTA tubes. Study observations and caveats: Favored usage of TRBV28, TRBJ1-2 and TRBJ2-5 was recorded in persistent disease. Among the persistent patients, approximately 2,900 public clonotypes were shared, more than the approximately 1,000 shared among new patients.

The sequence was collected from a female donor with Graves disease. The chain has TRBV12-3 or TRBV12-4 and TRBJ1-1; 8 bases fit TRBD1. Sequencing used peripheral blood mononuclear cells (PBMCs), obtained when the disease was refractory, from a patient treated with antithyroid drugs. CDR3 bases: TGTGCCAGCAGTACCCAAGGCAGGGGGCCGGCTTTCTTT. It specifies CASSTQGRGPAFF.